This is a list of T cell receptor beta chains from one sample in a study of chemoradiotherapy in HPV16-positive cancers. The method was immunoSEQ multiplex PCR; TCRdb's version includes in-frame clones alone and lacks a portion of them. The sample records roughly 12,000 clones, 72% being singletons. This sample was taken from a patient who underwent chemoradiotherapy. These TCRs come from a human donor with HPV-associated anogenital cancer. Both conserved end residues are part of each CDR3.

j_gene | v_gene | CDR3aa
TRBJ2-7 | TRBV6-1 | CASSEADSSYEQYF
TRBJ1-3 | TRBV6-6 | CASRKRRPGATIYF
TRBJ1-2 | TRBV27 | CASSFLSQGVNYGYTF
TRBJ2-7 | TRBV6-5 | CASTNRDRVYEQYF
TRBJ2-1 | TRBV5-1 | CASSLAGKYEQFF
TRBJ1-2 | TRBV28 | CASSLTGDGYTF
TRBJ2-1 | TRBV9 | CASSETDSPRYEQFF
TRBJ2-5 | TRBV29-1 | CSVTGYQETQYF
TRBJ1-4 | TRBV7-9 | CASSSSSNRITNEKLFF
NA | TRBV11-2 | CASSLDQLDTYEQYF
TRBJ2-7 | TRBV5-1 | CASSLELAGPFQQYF
TRBJ2-2 | TRBV6-5 | CASSYSQFNTGELFF
TRBJ2-3 | TRBV14 | CASSQGASGSTDTQYF
TRBJ2-1 | TRBV19 | CASSRLAGYNEQFF
TRBJ1-4 | TRBV6-1 | CASSADSLGLVNEKLFF
TRBJ2-3 | TRBV27 | CASMTRSWDTQYF
TRBJ2-7 | TRBV9 | CASSVGDTAYEQYF
TRBJ2-1 | TRBV5-1 | CASSTGDPGNEQFF
TRBJ2-6 | TRBV2 | CANHQGGGANVLTF
TRBJ2-2 | TRBV7-9 | CASSLGRQVNTGELFF
TRBJ2-3 | TRBV9 | CASSLRLAAHSDTQYF
TRBJ1-2 | TRBV25-1 | CASSETLGSYGYTF
TRBJ1-4 | TRBV28 | CATATGGSEKLFF
TRBJ2-1 | TRBV5-1 | CASSWGTLYNEQFF
TRBJ1-2 | TRBV10-3 | CAISESQDGYTF
TRBJ1-2 | TRBV28 | CASSPPLPGNYGYTF
TRBJ2-7 | TRBV28 | CASRDPGQGRDEQYF
TRBJ2-7 | TRBV19 | CASKDEGTSYEQYF
TRBJ2-1 | TRBV30 | CAWSADAWTSGSTSYNEQFF
TRBJ2-5 | TRBV4-3 | CASSQDSGGVGAQYF
TRBJ2-1 | TRBV9 | CASSVSGTSGRQQNEQFF
TRBJ1-5 | TRBV19 | CASSHPRGWQPQHF
TRBJ1-5 | TRBV4-3 | CASSQVLDGNQPQHF
TRBJ2-3 | TRBV5-1 | CASSPVGQAGTDTQYF
TRBJ1-1 | TRBV11-1 | CASSFLGGTEAFF
TRBJ1-1 | TRBV5-6 | CASSADMNTEAFF
TRBJ2-7 | TRBV6-6 | CASSLRTGGASYEQYF
TRBJ2-2 | TRBV4-1 | CASQPGTNTGELFF
TRBJ1-1 | TRBV9 | CASSAAGGGLTEAFF
TRBJ2-2 | TRBV6-1 | CASSEGGDTGELFF
TRBJ2-1 | TRBV7-2 | CASSSRDRVLDEQFF
TRBJ2-7 | TRBV7-9 | CASSPTSGRSYEQYF
TRBJ1-2 | TRBV15 | CATSRDPGTYGYTF
TRBJ2-3 | TRBV19 | CASSIGGGSTDTQYF
TRBJ2-7 | TRBV27 | CASSLMGGSSYEQYF
TRBJ2-1 | TRBV10-3 | CAISWEAGNEQFF
TRBJ2-5 | TRBV5-6 | CASSLGLGGEETQYF
TRBJ2-1 | TRBV25-1 | CASSLGTGRSSYNEQFF
TRBJ1-1 | TRBV28 | CASSLAGYAEAFF
TRBJ2-1 | TRBV28 | CASSLTGTGYYNEQFF
TRBJ2-1 | TRBV6-5 | CASSPRRVFNEQFF
TRBJ2-5 | TRBV15 | CATSTRQTEKTQYF
TRBJ1-1 | TRBV7-2 | CASSLLGTGNTEAFF
TRBJ2-2 | TRBV9 | CASSTGGANTGELFF
TRBJ2-3 | TRBV10-1 | CASSELRLGAGGLFRTDTQYF
TRBJ1-6 | TRBV6-5 | CASSYSQTGTRSPLHF
TRBJ1-2 | TRBV4-3 | CASSQDTKVRRGYTF